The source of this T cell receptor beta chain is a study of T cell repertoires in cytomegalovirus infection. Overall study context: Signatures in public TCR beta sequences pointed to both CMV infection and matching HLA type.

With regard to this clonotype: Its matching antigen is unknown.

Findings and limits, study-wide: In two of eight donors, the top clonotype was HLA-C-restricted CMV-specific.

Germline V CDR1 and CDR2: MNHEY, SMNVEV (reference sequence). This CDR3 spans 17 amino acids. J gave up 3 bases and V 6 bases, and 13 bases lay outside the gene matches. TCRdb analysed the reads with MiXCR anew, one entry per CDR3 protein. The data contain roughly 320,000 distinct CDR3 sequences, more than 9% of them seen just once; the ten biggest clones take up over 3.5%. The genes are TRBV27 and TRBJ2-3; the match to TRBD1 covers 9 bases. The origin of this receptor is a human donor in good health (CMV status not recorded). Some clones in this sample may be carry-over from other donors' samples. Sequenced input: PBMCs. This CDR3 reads CASSFDRLDRGTDTQYF. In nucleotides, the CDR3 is TGTGCCAGCAGCTTTGACAGACTCGACAGGGGGACAGATACGCAGTATTTT.